The rows below give T cell receptor beta chains drawn from one sample of a study of cytomegalovirus exposure and HLA in healthy donors. TCRdb's table, derived via immunoSEQ multiplex PCR, lists solely in-frame clones and lacks some. This sample has tens of thousands of clones; more than 80% occur once, and the top ten carry more than 1%. The sample consisted of PBMCs. Every receptor here comes from a woman in her late teens or twenties in good health and CMV-seronegative. Both conserved end residues are trimmed from each CDR3. The order of the fields is V gene, CDR3 length, CDR3 protein.

V: TRBV19; length: 12; CDR3: ASSIQGYNTEAF
V: TRBV7-9; length: 13; CDR3: ASSIGGSSYNEQF
V: TRBV6-6; length: 12; CDR3: ASSLQGVGTEAF
V: TRBV5-6; length: 10; CDR3: ASSSSGGELF
V: TRBV9; length: 14; CDR3: ASSVGGQRWDTEAF
V: TRBV18; length: 12; CDR3: ASSPPDSNQPQH
V: TRBV28; length: 13; CDR3: ASSSGLGRPAPQF
V: TRBV5-8; length: 13; CDR3: ASSLFTSGRNEQF
V: TRBV2; length: 12; CDR3: ASRKLIENTEAF
V: TRBV29-1; length: 13; CDR3: SVEARGASTDTQY
V: TRBV4-1; length: 12; CDR3: ASSQVDRLTEAF
V: TRBV9; length: 10; CDR3: ASSPRTEEQY
V: TRBV7-9; length: 15; CDR3: ASSARLAGPSAYEQY
V: TRBV23-1; length: 13; CDR3: ASSQSKLPDNEQF
V: TRBV27; length: 12; CDR3: ASSLPGTYNEQF
V: TRBV19; length: 11; CDR3: ASSMVENTEAF
V: TRBV6-5; length: 13; CDR3: ASRPPRGTGSPLH
V: TRBV19; length: 12; CDR3: ASSWGLAENIQY
V: TRBV21-1; length: 16; CDR3: ASSKGPRRREGRETQY
V: TRBV28; length: 15; CDR3: ASRAGTSGTLKGEQF
V: TRBV5-1; length: 10; CDR3: ASSEQRETQY
V: TRBV12-5; length: 10; CDR3: ASGTRARGYT
V: TRBV5-1; length: 13; CDR3: ASSPGSGRYNEQF
V: TRBV29-1; length: 11; CDR3: SARTVMNTEAF
V: TRBV28; length: 14; CDR3: ASSSLTGAINEKLF
V: TRBV6-1; length: 13; CDR3: ASRENRARNTEAF
V: TRBV28; length: 13; CDR3: ASSLLGLAGLEQY
V: TRBV28; length: 14; CDR3: ASSLSQGPIGNTIY
V: TRBV2; length: 12; CDR3: ASSQQQPPYEQY
V: TRBV11-2; length: 8; CDR3: ASRSYEQF
V: TRBV7-8; length: 12; CDR3: ASIAGRRTDTQY
V: TRBV27; length: 13; CDR3: ASRLEAGYTDTQY
V: TRBV7-9; length: 10; CDR3: ASSSSGGGYT
V: TRBV7-9; length: 11; CDR3: ASSSTNYNEQF
V: TRBV18; length: 15; CDR3: ASSPLGAGGLTDTQY
V: TRBV7-8; length: 13; CDR3: ASSLVGRLNTEAF
V: TRBV7-9; length: 14; CDR3: ASSPGTGTPNTEAF
V: TRBV11-2; length: 12; CDR3: ASNRLARTDTQY
V: TRBV7-6; length: 13; CDR3: ASSSSTGSGNTIY
V: TRBV7-9; length: 16; CDR3: ASSLVGPGGGTNTEAF
V: TRBV9; length: 12; CDR3: ASSEGLSTDTQY
V: TRBV7-9; length: 13; CDR3: ASSLAASGYNEQF
V: TRBV11-2; length: 13; CDR3: ASSFRGGVADTQY
V: TRBV19; length: 14; CDR3: ATTLHRDTNTGELF
V: TRBV11-2; length: 12; CDR3: ASSQAGNEETQY
V: TRBV6-5; length: 12; CDR3: ASTTRGVNYGYT
V: TRBV7-9; length: 11; CDR3: ASSFTGNTEAF